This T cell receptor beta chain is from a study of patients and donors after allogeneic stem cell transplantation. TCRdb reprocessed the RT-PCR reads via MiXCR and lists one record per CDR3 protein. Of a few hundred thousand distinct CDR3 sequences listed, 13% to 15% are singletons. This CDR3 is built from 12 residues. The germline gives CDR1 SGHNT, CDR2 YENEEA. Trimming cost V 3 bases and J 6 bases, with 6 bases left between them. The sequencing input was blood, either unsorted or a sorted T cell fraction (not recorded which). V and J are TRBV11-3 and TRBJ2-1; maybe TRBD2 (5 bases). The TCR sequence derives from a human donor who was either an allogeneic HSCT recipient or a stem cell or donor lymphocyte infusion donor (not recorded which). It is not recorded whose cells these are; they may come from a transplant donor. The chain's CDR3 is CASSFEGNEQFF. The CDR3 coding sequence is TGTGCCAGCAGCTTTGAGGGCAATGAGCAGTTCTTC. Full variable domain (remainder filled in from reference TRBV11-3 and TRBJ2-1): EAGVVQSPRYKIIEKKQPVAFWCNPISGHNTLYWYLQNLGQGPELLIRYENEEAVDDSQLPKDRFSAERLKGVDSTLKIQPAELGDSAVYLCASSFEGNEQFFGPGTRLTVL.